The sequence of this T cell receptor beta chain was determined in a study of T cell clusters in autoimmune cytopenias. TRB was amplified from about 250 ng of peripheral blood genomic DNA per sample. Judged by frequency, this clonotype is medium-sized. The CDR3 sequence is 16 residues long. Germline-derived CDR1 and CDR2 are LNHDA and SQIVND (reference sequence). TRB rearrangements were amplified by touch-down multiplex PCR with mixed TRB-A/B primers. TCRdb processed the multiplex PCR reads again and assigns one entry to each CDR3 protein, with no DNA. Here the sample table reports around 9,700 distinct CDR3 sequences. The same sample was also studied in work on T cell repertoires in aging, cancer and after chemotherapy.

What was sequenced was peripheral blood. The chain couples TRBV19 to TRBJ2-2; TCRdb gives TRBD1 as the D gene, but with no DNA this cannot be confirmed. This clonotype was sampled from a human donor in good health. CDR3 loop: CASSIRRQGPTGELFF.